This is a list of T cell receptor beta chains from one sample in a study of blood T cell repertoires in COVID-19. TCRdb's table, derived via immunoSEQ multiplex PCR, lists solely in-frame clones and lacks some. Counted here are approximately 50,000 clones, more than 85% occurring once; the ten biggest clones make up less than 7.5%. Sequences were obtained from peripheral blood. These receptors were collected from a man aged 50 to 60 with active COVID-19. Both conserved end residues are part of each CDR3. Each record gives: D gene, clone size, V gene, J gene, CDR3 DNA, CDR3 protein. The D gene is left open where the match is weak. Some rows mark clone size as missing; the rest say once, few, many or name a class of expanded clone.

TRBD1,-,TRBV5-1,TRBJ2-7,TGCGCCAGCAGTCCAGGGGGAGTCACCTACGAGCAGTACTTC,CASSPGGVTYEQYF
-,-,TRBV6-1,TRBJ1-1,TGTGCCAGCAGTGAACGGGGTCGGGGGGCGCCGGAAGCTTTCTTT,CASSERGRGAPEAFF
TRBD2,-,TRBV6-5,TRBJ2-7,TGTGCCAGCACCCTGGGACTAGCGCTAACCTACGAGCAGTACTTC,CASTLGLALTYEQYF
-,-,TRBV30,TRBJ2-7,TGTGCCTGGAAGTTCCTTGGAGACGAGCAGTACTTC,CAWKFLGDEQYF
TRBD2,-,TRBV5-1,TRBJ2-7,TGCGCCAGCAGACCCGTTAGCGGGAGCCACGAGCAGTACTTC,CASRPVSGSHEQYF
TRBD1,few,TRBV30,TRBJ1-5,TGTGCCTGGAGTGCCGAGACAGGGGGTCGGCAGCCCCAGCATTTT,CAWSAETGGRQPQHF
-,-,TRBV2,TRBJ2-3,TGTGCCAGCAGTGAGGACAGCCGCACAGATACGCAGTATTTT,CASSEDSRTDTQYF
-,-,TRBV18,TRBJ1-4,TGTGCCAGCTCTCCTAGCAGCCGTCATAATGAAAAACTGTTTTTT,CASSPSSRHNEKLFF
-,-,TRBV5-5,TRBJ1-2,TGTGCCAGCAGCTTGGATCCAGGGGAAAACTATGGCTACACCTTC,CASSLDPGENYGYTF
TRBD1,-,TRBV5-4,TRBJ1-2,TGTGCCAGCAGCCGGCGTGGGAGGACAGGGGTCGGCTACACCTTC,CASSRRGRTGVGYTF
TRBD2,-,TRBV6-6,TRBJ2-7,TGTGCCAGCAGTTACTATAGCGGGAGTCCCTACGAGCAGTACTTC,CASSYYSGSPYEQYF
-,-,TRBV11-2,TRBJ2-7,TGTGCCAGCAGCTTCGCCTACGAGCAGTACTTC,CASSFAYEQYF
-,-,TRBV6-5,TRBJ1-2,TGTGCCAGCAGTTACTCGCAGACAGCAAACTATGGCTACACCTTC,CASSYSQTANYGYTF
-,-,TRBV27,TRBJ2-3,TGTGCCAGCAGTTTATTACAGAGAACCCAAGATACGCAGTATTTT,CASSLLQRTQDTQYF
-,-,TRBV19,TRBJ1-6,TGTGCGAGGGAATGTTCACCCCTCCACTTT,CARECSPLHF
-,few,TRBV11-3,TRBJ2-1,TGTGCCAGCAGCCCCGGGGGTCCGGCGGGGGCCGCCTACAATGAGCAGTTCTTC,CASSPGGPAGAAYNEQFF
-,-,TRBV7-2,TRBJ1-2,TGTGCCAGCAGCCTGGCCAACTATGGCTACACCTTC,CASSLANYGYTF
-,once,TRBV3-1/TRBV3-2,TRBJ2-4,TGTGCCAGCAGCCGGCGGGGCGGGGACATTCAGTACTTC,CASSRRGGDIQYF
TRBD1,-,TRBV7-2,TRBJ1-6,TGTGCCAGCAGCAACGGGGACAGGGAAGGATCACCCCTCCACTTT,CASSNGDREGSPLHF
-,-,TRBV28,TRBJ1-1,TGTGCCAGCAGCCCCCCTCCGGGAAGAACTGAAGCTTTCTTT,CASSPPPGRTEAFF
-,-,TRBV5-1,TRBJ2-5,TGCGCCAGCAGCTTGGACGGTCAAGAGACCCAGTACTTC,CASSLDGQETQYF
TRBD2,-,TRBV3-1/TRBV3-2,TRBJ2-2,TGTGCCAGCAGCCAAGCGCTAGCGGGAGCCGGGGAGCTGTTTTTT,CASSQALAGAGELFF
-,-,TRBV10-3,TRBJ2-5,TGTGCCATCAGTGAGTCCCTGACAGCATCAGCCCTGGAGACCCAGTACTTC,CAISESLTASALETQYF
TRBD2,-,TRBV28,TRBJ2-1,TGTGCCGGGACTAGCGGGGGGCCTCTGGGTGAGCAGTTCTTC,CAGTSGGPLGEQFF
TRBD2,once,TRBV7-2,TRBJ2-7,TGTGCCAGCAACACAAACCGACCGACTAGCGGGGGTTGGGACGAGCAGTACTTC,CASNTNRPTSGGWDEQYF
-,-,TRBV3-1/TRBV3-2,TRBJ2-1,TGTGCCAGCAGCCAAGACGCAGCCTACAATGAGCAGTTCTTC,CASSQDAAYNEQFF
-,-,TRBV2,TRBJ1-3,TGTGCCAGCAGTTCCCAGGGAGGCGCTAGCTCTGGAAACACCATATATTTT,CASSSQGGASSGNTIYF
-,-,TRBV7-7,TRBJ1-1,TGTGCCAGCAGCCCACTGGTGGGGCAGGGTGCTGAAGCTTTCTTT,CASSPLVGQGAEAFF
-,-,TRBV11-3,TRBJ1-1,TGTGCCAGCAGCCGTTCAACTGGGGGGGCACGGGCTGAAGCTTTCTTT,CASSRSTGGARAEAFF
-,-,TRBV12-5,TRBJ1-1,TGTGCTAGTGGTTTGGTCGCAGGGCGGGGCACTGAAGCTTTCTTT,CASGLVAGRGTEAFF
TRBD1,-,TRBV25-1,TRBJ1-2,TGTGCCAGCAGTGCCGATAGGGGGCTAGCGTATGGCTACACCTTC,CASSADRGLAYGYTF
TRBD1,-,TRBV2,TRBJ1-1,TGTGCCAGCCAAAGGCAGGGGGCTATGCCTGAAGCTTTCTTT,CASQRQGAMPEAFF
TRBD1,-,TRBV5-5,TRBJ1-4,TGTGCCAGCAGCCCGACAGGGACTAATGAAAAACTGTTTTTT,CASSPTGTNEKLFF
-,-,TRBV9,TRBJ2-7,TGTGCCAGCAGCGTAGGGGGGCGGCCACTCTACGAGCAGTACTTC,CASSVGGRPLYEQYF
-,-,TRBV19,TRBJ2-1,TGTGCCAGTAGGTTGGGGGGTGGGTGGAACTACAATGAGCAGTTCTTC,CASRLGGGWNYNEQFF
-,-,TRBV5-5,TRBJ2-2,TGTGCCAGCAGCTTGCGAATTAGTGGCACCGGGGAGCTGTTTTTT,CASSLRISGTGELFF
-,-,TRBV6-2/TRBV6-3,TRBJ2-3,TGTGCCAGCAGTGGGCTGGGGGGGCCGACCACAGATACGCAGTATTTT,CASSGLGGPTTDTQYF
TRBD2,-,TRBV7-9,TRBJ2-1,TGTGCCAGCAGCGGAGGAGGAGCGGGGGAATGGTTCTTC,CASSGGGAGEWFF
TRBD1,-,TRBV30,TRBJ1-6,TGTGCCTGGAGTCCCGACAGGGGTGGTTCACCCCTCCACTTT,CAWSPDRGGSPLHF
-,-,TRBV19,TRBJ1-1,TGTGCCAGTAGACAGGGTACCATGAACACTGAAGCTTTCTTT,CASRQGTMNTEAFF
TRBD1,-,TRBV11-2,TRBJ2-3,TGTGCCAGCAGCTTGAACGGACAGGGCACAGATACGCAGTATTTT,CASSLNGQGTDTQYF
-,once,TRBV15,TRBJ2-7,TGTGCCACCAGCAGAGACAGGGATTACGAGCAGTACTTC,CATSRDRDYEQYF
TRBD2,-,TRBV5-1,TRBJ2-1,TGCGCCAGCCGTCTAGCGGGAGGCAATGAGCAGTTCTTC,CASRLAGGNEQFF
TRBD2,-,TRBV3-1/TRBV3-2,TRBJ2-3,TGTGCCAGCAGCCCGGTAGCGGGGGGGCCAGTGGCCACGCAGTATTTT,CASSPVAGGPVATQYF
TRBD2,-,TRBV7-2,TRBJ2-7,TGTGCCAGCAGCATTCCTAGGGCGGGAGGCTACGAGCAGTACTTC,CASSIPRAGGYEQYF
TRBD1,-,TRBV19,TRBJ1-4,TGTGCCAGTAGTCCGACAGGGACTAATGAAAAACTGTTTTTT,CASSPTGTNEKLFF
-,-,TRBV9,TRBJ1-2,TGTGCCAGCAGCGTAGGTCCAGCTAACTATGGCTACACCTTC,CASSVGPANYGYTF
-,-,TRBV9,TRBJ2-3,TGTGCCAGCAGCGTAACCAGGGCCACAGATACGCAGTATTTT,CASSVTRATDTQYF
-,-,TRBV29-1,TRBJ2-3,TGCAGCGTTGTCCAGGGGATGAGCACAGATACGCAGTATTTT,CSVVQGMSTDTQYF
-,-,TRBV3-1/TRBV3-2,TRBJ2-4,TGTGCCAGCAGCCTCAAACCAGTGGGGGGGGCCTTAGCCAAAAACATTCAGTACTTC,CASSLKPVGGALAKNIQYF
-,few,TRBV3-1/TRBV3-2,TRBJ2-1,TGTGCCAGCAGCCAAGGTCTAGAGTGGAATGAGCAGTTCTTC,CASSQGLEWNEQFF
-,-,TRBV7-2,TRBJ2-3,TGTGCCAGCAGCTTAATGAGACTACCCCGTGGGCCAGATACGCAGTATTTT,CASSLMRLPRGPDTQYF
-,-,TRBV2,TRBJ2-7,TGTGCCAGCCAGCGGACTCGAGCCTACGAGCAGTACTTC,CASQRTRAYEQYF
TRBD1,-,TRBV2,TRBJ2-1,TGTGCCAGCAGTGAGGTGGGACAGGGGTTTTACAATGAGCAGTTCTTC,CASSEVGQGFYNEQFF
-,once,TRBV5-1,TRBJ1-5,TGCGCCAGCAGCTTGGGGGCAGGGGTAAATCAGCCCCAGCATTTT,CASSLGAGVNQPQHF
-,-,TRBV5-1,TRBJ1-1,TGCGCCAGCAGCTGGCAGGGTGAGACTGAAGCTTTCTTT,CASSWQGETEAFF
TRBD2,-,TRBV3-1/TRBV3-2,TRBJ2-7,TGTGCCAGCAGCTCCACTAGCGGAACCTACGAGCAGTACTTC,CASSSTSGTYEQYF